Shown below are 32 T cell receptor beta chains from a single sample sequenced in a study of shared clonotypes between healthy human individuals. Profiling relied on immunoSEQ multiplex PCR, and the TCRdb table lists in-frame clones only, not all of them. Among some 1 million clones listed, about 80% were seen once. Sample: memory CD4+ T cells sorted from blood. The subset denotes: CD45RA-negative fraction. The receptors were sampled from a man younger than 35 in good health.

CDR3 loop: CASSFLGTSGRVDEQFF. For the CDR3, the DNA is TGTGCCAGCAGCTTTCTTGGGACTAGCGGGAGGGTCGATGAGCAGTTCTTC. This sequence joins TRBV7-9 and TRBJ2-1; 16 positions agree with TRBD2. CDR3 size: 17 residues. Germline values: CDR1 SEHNR, CDR2 FQNEAQ (reference sequence). The V gene end was trimmed by 3 bases and the J gene end by 8 bases; junction bases not matched to a gene: 7.

The genes are TRBV4-1 and TRBJ1-5; D ambiguous. The CDR3 runs 15 residues. V gave up 2 bases and J gave up 9 bases, with 17 bases separating them. Germline CDR1 is MGHRA and CDR2 is YSYEKL. CDR3: CASSQRVTWVGPQHF. CDR3 bases: TGCGCCAGCAGCCAACGGGTCACCTGGGTAGGGCCCCAGCATTTT.

This clone was seen a handful of times. The chain carries TRBV13 and TRBJ1-1, with a tentative D call TRBD1 (5 bases). V was cut by 5 bases and J by 3 bases, with 13 bases left in between. This CDR3 has 14 amino acids. Germline values: CDR1 PRHDT, CDR2 FYEKMQ (reference sequence). The CDR3 loop reads CASSPKTVYTEAFF. The CDR3 DNA sequence: TGTGCCAGCAGCCCGAAGACAGTCTACACTGAAGCTTTCTTT.

The chain links TRBV18 to TRBJ1-1; no clear D. V was shortened by 3 bases and J by 1 base, with 15 bases between the two germline ends. The germline CDR1 and CDR2 sequences are KGHSH and LQKENI. The CDR3 is 16 amino acids. CDR3 sequence (DNA): TGTGCCAGCTCACCGGAATTATTGCAGAAGAACACTGAAGCTTTCTTT. It encodes CASSPELLQKNTEAFF. Together with reference TRBV18 and TRBJ1-1, the CDR3 gives the full variable domain: NAGVMQNPRHLVRRRGQEARLRCSPMKGHSHVYWYRQLPEEGLKFMVYLQKENIIDESGMPKERFSAEFPKEGPSILRIQQVVRGDSAAYFCASSPELLQKNTEAFFGQGTRLTVV.

The rearrangement links TRBV4-3 to TRBJ2-3, with TRBD2 matching over 10 bases. CDR3 length: 13 amino acids. The V segment lost 3 bases and the J segment 11 bases; nucleotides outside the gene matches: 5. CDR1 is LGHNA, CDR2 YSLEER, per germline. CDR3 loop: CASSQRLAGVQYF. The CDR3 bases are TGCGCCAGCAGCCAGCGACTAGCGGGCGTGCAGTATTTT.

This clone has a handful of counts. The chain links TRBV15 to TRBJ2-1; D is possibly TRBD2 (5 bases). The length of the CDR3 is 18 residues. Germline V gene data show CDR1 as LNHNV and CDR2 as YYDKDF (reference sequence). Trimming took 3 bases from V and 1 from J, leaving 19 bases between them. For the CDR3, the DNA is TGTGCCACCAGCAGGACGCCTCCGGGAACCGCATCCTACAATGAGCAGTTCTTC. It codes for CATSRTPPGTASYNEQFF.

This chain joins TRBV7-8 and TRBJ2-5, with 7 bases identical to TRBD2. This CDR3 spans 17 amino acids. The germline V gene has CDR1 SGHVS and CDR2 FQNEAQ. Trimming took 1 base from V and 5 from J; bases not matched to a gene: 13. The CDR3 loop is CASSLVTSGKGGETQYF. In DNA, the CDR3 is TGTGCCAGCAGCTTAGTAACCAGCGGGAAGGGCGGGGAGACCCAGTACTTC.

The chain carries TRBV9 and TRBJ2-2, with a weak D call TRBD1 (7 bases). Trimming stripped 1 base from V and 1 base from J, with 14 bases between. Germline V gene data show CDR1 as SGDLS and CDR2 as YYNGEE. The CDR3 sequence is 17 residues long. CDR3 loop: CASSVSAGTVNTGELFF. The CDR3 coding sequence is TGTGCCAGCAGCGTAAGCGCGGGGACAGTGAACACCGGGGAGCTGTTTTTT.

The chain employs TRBV29-1 and TRBJ1-2; tentatively, D is TRBD1 (6 bases). V was pared by 6 bases and J by 10 bases, with 18 bases between. The germline CDR1 and CDR2 sequences are SQVTM and ANQGSEA. The length of the CDR3 is 12 residues. The CDR3 region has the DNA TGCAGCGTAGCATTGGGGGCCTTTGACTACACCTTC. Its protein is CSVALGAFDYTF.

V gene TRBV10-3 combines with J gene TRBJ2-7; D not resolved. V was cut by 3 bases and J by 1 base, with 7 bases left in between. The CDR3 spans 13 residues. CDR1 and CDR2 from the germline V gene are ENHRY and SYGVKD. The CDR3 spells CAISDGESYEQYF. CDR3 bases: TGTGCCATCAGTGATGGGGAATCCTACGAGCAGTACTTC.

The chain recombines TRBV5-6 with TRBJ2-1, with D unclear. There are 14 residues in the CDR3. Trimming removed 4 bases at V and 9 bases at J, with 17 bases between. Germline V gene data show CDR1 as SGHDT and CDR2 as YYEEEE. The CDR3 here is CASSPAGGSGEQFF. The CDR3, as DNA: TGTGCCAGCAGCCCTGCCGGTGGGTCTGGTGAGCAGTTCTTC. The full variable domain, its missing parts supplied by reference TRBV5-6 and TRBJ2-1, is DAGVTQSPTHLIKTRGQQVTLRCSPKSGHDTVSWYQQALGQGPQFIFQYYEEEERQRGNFPDRFSGHQFPNYSSELNVNALLLGDSALYLCASSPAGGSGEQFFGPGTRLTVL.

There are a few counts of this clone. The chain links TRBV30 to TRBJ1-1; no definite D call. V lost 7 bases, J lost 7 bases, and 10 bases lay in between. The CDR3 has 10 amino acids. Germline V gene lookup returns CDR1 GTSNPN and CDR2 SVGIG (reference sequence). This CDR3 reads CASKKVEAFF. CDR3 bases: TGTGCCTCTAAAAAGGTTGAAGCTTTCTTT.

The table lists this clone with a count of one. The rearrangement joins TRBV5-6 to TRBJ1-2; D might be TRBD1 (6 bases). This CDR3 has 15 amino acids. Germline CDR1 reads SGHDT; CDR2 reads YYEEEE. Trimming stripped 4 bases from V and 8 bases from J, with 21 bases between. CDR3 region: CASSLNIQGIGGYTF. CDR3 bases: TGTGCCAGCAGCCTTAACATACAGGGTATTGGAGGCTACACCTTC.

The chain carries TRBV5-4 and TRBJ1-2, with 8 positions matching TRBD1. The J segment lost 6 bases and the V segment lost 0 bases, leaving 13 bases of the junction unmatched. This CDR3 is built from 17 residues. The germline CDR1 and CDR2 sequences are SGHNT and YYREEE (reference sequence). The CDR3 protein is CASSLGTGYPSRDGYTF. The CDR3 DNA reads as TGTGCCAGCAGCTTGGGGACAGGGTACCCCTCTCGGGATGGCTACACCTTC.

Comments on this clone: Distinct nucleotide sequences in the sample also encode this CDR3. The rearrangement joins TRBV6-6 to TRBJ2-5; TRBD2 is a possible D gene (5 bases). Germline CDR1 MNHNY, CDR2 SVGAGI (reference sequence). This CDR3 contains 11 residues. Trimming stripped 5 bases from V and 4 bases from J, with 5 bases between. The CDR3 here is CASSTRETQYF. Here the CDR3 DNA reads TGTGCCAGCAGTACTAGAGAGACCCAGTACTTC.

The chain couples TRBV10-3 to TRBJ2-5; TRBD2 matches at 8 bases. Germline CDR1 is ENHRY and CDR2 is SYGVKD. Trimming took 6 bases from V and 5 from J; bases not matched to a gene: 11. The CDR3 runs 15 residues. The CDR3 DNA sequence: TGTGCCATCAGGGAAGGAGGGGGACTAGGGGAGACCCAGTACTTC. Translation: CAIREGGGLGETQYF.

On this clone: The sample holds other DNA sequences that translate to the same CDR3. The chain uses TRBV2 and TRBJ2-5, with D possibly matching TRBD2 (6 bases). The V gene lost 4 bases and the J gene lost 4 bases, with 13 bases spanning the gap. CDR1 is SNHLY, CDR2 FYNNEI, per germline. The CDR3 totals 14 residues. CDR3 coding DNA: TGTGCCAGCAGTGCTGGGGGAGGCAGAGAGACCCAGTACTTC. This gives the protein CASSAGGGRETQYF.

The J gene is TRBJ2-3, the V gene TRBV5-4; D is unresolved. Germline V gene lookup returns CDR1 SGHNT and CDR2 YYREEE (reference sequence). CDR3 length: 12 residues. Trimming cost V 4 bases and J 4 bases, with 7 bases left between them. The CDR3 DNA reads TGTGCCAGCAGCCGAGACTCAGATACGCAGTATTTT. It encodes CASSRDSDTQYF.

Only one count was recorded for this clone. The chain uses TRBV27 and TRBJ1-2, with TRBD1 as a possible D gene (5 bases). The CDR3 has 16 amino acids. Germline V gives CDR1 MNHEY, CDR2 SMNVEV (reference sequence). The ends were cut back, 7 bases at V and 5 bases at J, with 23 bases in the middle. The CDR3 loop reads CASTTLGAGRDYGYTF. The CDR3 nucleotides are TGTGCCAGCACCACTCTTGGGGCAGGTCGGGATTATGGCTACACCTTC.

This clone was seen just once. The chain employs TRBV19 and TRBJ2-7, with 9 bases aligning to TRBD1. This CDR3 is 16 amino acids long. CDR1 LNHDA and CDR2 SQIVND come from the germline V gene (reference sequence). V lost 1 base and J lost 5; bases outside the gene matches: 9. CDR3 residues: CASSIAGGQGLHEQYF. DNA for the CDR3: TGTGCCAGTAGTATAGCCGGTGGACAGGGGCTCCACGAGCAGTACTTC. Complete variable domain (other parts from reference TRBV19 and TRBJ2-7): DGGITQSPKYLFRKEGQNVTLSCEQNLNHDAMYWYRQDPGQGLRLIYYSQIVNDFQKGDIAEGYSVSREKKESFPLTVTSAQKNPTAFYLCASSIAGGQGLHEQYFGPGTRLTVT.

The chain uses TRBV28 and TRBJ1-5; D not resolved. This CDR3 region has 14 residues. Germline-derived CDR1 and CDR2 are MDHEN and SYDVKM. The V gene lost 5 bases and the J gene lost 4 bases, with 12 bases spanning the gap. The CDR3 here is CASSRGLNNQPQHF. The CDR3 nucleotides read TGTGCCAGCAGTAGAGGACTCAATAATCAGCCCCAGCATTTT.

The J gene is TRBJ2-6, the V gene TRBV5-4; 13 bases are shared with TRBD2. V gave up 3 bases and J gave up 3 bases; unmatched junction bases: 9. CDR1 and CDR2 (germline): SGHNT, YYREEE (reference sequence). The CDR3 spans 19 residues. The CDR3 spells CASSWGVRTSGSGANVLTF. Here the CDR3 DNA reads TGTGCCAGCAGCTGGGGAGTCCGGACTAGCGGGAGTGGGGCCAACGTCCTGACTTTC.

The V gene is TRBV6-6, the J gene TRBJ2-7; 7 nucleotides agree with TRBD2. The CDR3 runs 13 residues. Per germline, CDR1 MNHNY and CDR2 SVGAGI (reference sequence). The ends lost 6 bases at V and 6 bases at J; junction bases unmatched: 8. CDR3 in amino acids: CASSRLGGVEQYF. The CDR3 DNA reads TGTGCCAGCAGCCGGCTGGGGGGGGTCGAGCAGTACTTC.

CDR3 loop: CASSLGEQILQETQYF. CDR3 coding DNA: TGCGCCAGCAGCTTGGGGGAACAGATACTCCAAGAGACCCAGTACTTC. The J gene is TRBJ2-5, the V gene TRBV5-1; D is undetermined. This CDR3 is 16 amino acids long. V was trimmed by 0 bases and J by 1 base, leaving 13 bases between them. The germline CDR1 and CDR2 sequences are SGHRS and YFSETQ.

V usage is TRBV6-5 and J usage is TRBJ1-4; D is uncertain. The CDR3 has 13 amino acids. Germline-derived CDR1 and CDR2 are MNHEY and SVGAGI. Trimming stripped 5 bases from V and 4 bases from J, with 8 bases between. The CDR3 sequence is CASSPVLNEKLFF. For the CDR3, the DNA is TGTGCCAGCAGTCCAGTTCTTAATGAAAAACTGTTTTTT.

The chain has TRBV28 and TRBJ1-5; D gene unclear. The CDR3 covers 16 residues. Germline lookup yields CDR1 MDHEN and CDR2 SYDVKM. Trimming took off 9 bases at V and 2 bases at J, with 20 bases between the two ends. The CDR3, as DNA: TGTGCCAGTCGGGTATCAGGCAGGCTTGGCAATCAGCCCCAGCATTTT. This encodes CASRVSGRLGNQPQHF.

The chain links TRBV29-1 to TRBJ1-4, with D uncertain. The ends were cut back, 6 bases at V and 3 bases at J, with 11 bases in the middle. Germline assignment: CDR1 SQVTM and CDR2 ANQGSEA. The CDR3 consists of 13 residues. The CDR3 loop reads CSVSDRPNEKLFF. The CDR3 nucleotides are TGCAGCGTGTCGGATAGGCCTAATGAAAAACTGTTTTTT.

The chain recombines TRBV7-2 with TRBJ1-1; the D is unclear. V dropped 5 bases and J dropped 6 bases, with 19 bases sitting between them. This CDR3 is built from 15 residues. Germline-derived CDR1 and CDR2 are SGHTA and FQGNSA. The CDR3 nucleotides read TGTGCCAGCAGCCCCTCGGGGATGGGCGGAGCTGAAGCTTTCTTT. Protein sequence: CASSPSGMGGAEAFF. Full variable domain (outside the CDR3, taken from reference TRBV7-2 and TRBJ1-1): GAGVSQSPSNKVTEKGKDVELRCDPISGHTALYWYRQSLGQGLEFLIYFQGNSAPDKSGLPSDRFSAERTGGSVSTLTIQRTQQEDSAVYLCASSPSGMGGAEAFFGQGTRLTVV.

The CDR3 spells CASSTSETGNGQPQHF. In nucleotides, the CDR3 is TGTGCCAGCTCAACATCGGAGACAGGGAATGGTCAGCCCCAGCATTTT. The V gene is TRBV18, the J gene TRBJ1-5, with 7 bases fitting TRBD1. Germline CDR1 is KGHSH and CDR2 is LQKENI. The V segment lost 5 bases and the J segment 6 bases; nucleotides outside the gene matches: 13. The CDR3 is 16 residues long.

This clone has at least ten counts. The sample contains more than one DNA sequence encoding this CDR3. V gene TRBV5-1 combines with J gene TRBJ2-2; D ambiguous. V lost 0 bases and J lost 2, with 5 bases in between. Germline lookup yields CDR1 SGHRS and CDR2 YFSETQ. CDR3 length equals 14 residues. The CDR3 protein is CASSLEGNTGELFF. The CDR3 nucleotides read TGCGCCAGCAGCTTGGAAGGTAACACCGGGGAGCTGTTTTTT.

The count of this clone is one. This chain joins TRBV18 and TRBJ1-3; 10 bases map to TRBD1. Germline V CDR1 and CDR2: KGHSH, LQKENI. The CDR3 is made up of 19 amino acids. Trimming removed 3 bases from V and 0 bases from J; junction bases left unmatched: 11. CDR3 bases: TGTGCCAGCTCACCCCGCCGGACAGGGGGACAAACCTCTGGAAACACCATATATTTT. It is translated as CASSPRRTGGQTSGNTIYF.

V and J are TRBV6-5 and TRBJ2-4, with D perhaps matching TRBD2 (6 bases). V lost 6 bases and J 0 bases, leaving 9 bases between the germline ends. Germline CDR1 is MNHEY and CDR2 is SVGAGI. This CDR3 spans 14 amino acids. CDR3 sequence reads: CASSPGLAKNIQYF. The CDR3 DNA is TGTGCCAGCAGCCCGGGACTAGCCAAAAACATTCAGTACTTC.